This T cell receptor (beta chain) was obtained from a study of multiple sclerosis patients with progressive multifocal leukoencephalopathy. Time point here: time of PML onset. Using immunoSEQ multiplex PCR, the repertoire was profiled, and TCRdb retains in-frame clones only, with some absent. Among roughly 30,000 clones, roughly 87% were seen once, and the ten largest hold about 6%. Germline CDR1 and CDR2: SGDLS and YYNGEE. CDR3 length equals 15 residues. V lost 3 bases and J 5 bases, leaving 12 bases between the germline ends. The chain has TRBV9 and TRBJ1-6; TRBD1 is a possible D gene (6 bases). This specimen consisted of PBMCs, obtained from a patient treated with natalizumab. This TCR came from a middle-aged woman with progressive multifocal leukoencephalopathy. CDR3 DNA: TGTGCCAGCAGCGGAGGGACATCGAATAATTCACCCCTCCACTTT. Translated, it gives CASSGGTSNNSPLHF.